This is a list of T cell receptor beta chains from one sample in a study of blood T cell repertoires in COVID-19. The data were produced by immunoSEQ multiplex PCR, yet TCRdb's version contains in-frame clones alone and is incomplete. The sample gives about 250,000 clones, approximately 88% of which show up once; roughly 0.8% is in the top ten. Sequenced material: peripheral blood. The origin of the receptors is a woman in her twenties or thirties with acute or convalescent COVID-19. Both conserved end residues are part of each CDR3. Each record gives: CDR3 protein, CDR3 DNA, D gene, CDR3 length, clone size, V gene, J gene. A D gene is named only where the DNA matches it firmly. Clone sizes are given selectively: once, few, many, or a class where the clone is expanded.

CDR3aa: CASSRREDSYNEQFF; CDR3nt: TGTGCCAGTAGTCGCAGGGAAGACTCCTACAATGAGCAGTTCTTC; d_gene: .; len: 15; abundance: .; v_gene: TRBV19; j_gene: TRBJ2-1
CDR3aa: CATSLLAGRYEQYF; CDR3nt: TGTGCCACCAGCCTACTAGCGGGACGCTACGAGCAGTACTTC; d_gene: TRBD2; len: 14; abundance: once; v_gene: TRBV15; j_gene: TRBJ2-7
CDR3aa: CASSQRTSSIETQYF; CDR3nt: TGTGCCAGCAGCCAGAGGACTAGCTCCATAGAGACCCAGTACTTC; d_gene: TRBD2; len: 15; abundance: .; v_gene: TRBV14; j_gene: TRBJ2-5
CDR3aa: CASSQATSGVGGTGELFF; CDR3nt: TGTGCCAGCAGCCAAGCAACTAGCGGGGTCGGGGGAACCGGGGAGCTGTTTTTT; d_gene: TRBD2; len: 18; abundance: few; v_gene: TRBV3-1/TRBV3-2; j_gene: TRBJ2-2
CDR3aa: CASSYSAGSGTNEKLFF; CDR3nt: TGTGCCAGCAGTTACTCAGCGGGATCCGGAACTAATGAAAAACTGTTTTTT; d_gene: .; len: 17; abundance: few; v_gene: TRBV6-2/TRBV6-3; j_gene: TRBJ1-4
CDR3aa: CASRSMGVLPYEQYF; CDR3nt: TGTGCCAGCAGAAGCATGGGAGTCCTTCCCTACGAGCAGTACTTC; d_gene: .; len: 15; abundance: once; v_gene: TRBV6-5; j_gene: TRBJ2-7
CDR3aa: CASSPGKFSGSWGIYEQYF; CDR3nt: TGTGCCAGCTCACCAGGAAAATTTAGCGGGAGTTGGGGCATCTACGAGCAGTACTTC; d_gene: TRBD2; len: 19; abundance: .; v_gene: TRBV18; j_gene: TRBJ2-7
CDR3aa: CASSFDRDYGYTF; CDR3nt: TGTGCCAGCAGCTTTGACAGGGACTATGGCTACACCTTC; d_gene: TRBD1; len: 13; abundance: .; v_gene: TRBV27; j_gene: TRBJ1-2
CDR3aa: CASSPTPHFEQYF; CDR3nt: TGTGCCAGTAGTCCTACCCCGCACTTCGAGCAGTACTTC; d_gene: .; len: 13; abundance: once; v_gene: TRBV19; j_gene: TRBJ2-7
CDR3aa: CASSQGVGAGGMKTQYF; CDR3nt: TGTGCCAGCAGCCAAGGGGTAGGTGCGGGCGGGATGAAGACCCAGTACTTC; d_gene: .; len: 17; abundance: .; v_gene: TRBV3-1/TRBV3-2; j_gene: TRBJ2-5
CDR3aa: CASSYGTDSNQPQHF; CDR3nt: TGTGCCAGCAGTTACGGGACAGATAGCAATCAGCCCCAGCATTTT; d_gene: TRBD1; len: 15; abundance: .; v_gene: TRBV6-5; j_gene: TRBJ1-5
CDR3aa: CSASPSGIYNEQFF; CDR3nt: TGCAGTGCTAGTCCTAGCGGGATCTACAATGAGCAGTTCTTC; d_gene: TRBD2; len: 14; abundance: .; v_gene: TRBV20-1; j_gene: TRBJ2-1
CDR3aa: CATNQGPHSNQPQHF; CDR3nt: TGTGCCACGAACCAGGGGCCACATAGCAATCAGCCCCAGCATTTT; d_gene: .; len: 15; abundance: .; v_gene: TRBV15; j_gene: TRBJ1-5
CDR3aa: CASSPAGGNTEAFF; CDR3nt: TGTGCCAGCAGCCCCGCGGGAGGGAACACTGAAGCTTTCTTT; d_gene: .; len: 14; abundance: .; v_gene: TRBV9; j_gene: TRBJ1-1
CDR3aa: CASSLLAGGSYEQYF; CDR3nt: TGTGCCAGCAGCTTACTAGCGGGCGGCTCCTACGAGCAGTACTTC; d_gene: TRBD2; len: 15; abundance: .; v_gene: TRBV7-2; j_gene: TRBJ2-7
CDR3aa: CASSFLAGGLSSYNEQFF; CDR3nt: TGTGCCAGCAGTTTTCTAGCGGGAGGCCTTAGCTCCTACAATGAGCAGTTCTTC; d_gene: TRBD2; len: 18; abundance: .; v_gene: TRBV27; j_gene: TRBJ2-1
CDR3aa: CASNIQGSTDTQYF; CDR3nt: TGTGCCAGCAATATACAGGGTAGCACAGATACGCAGTATTTT; d_gene: .; len: 14; abundance: .; v_gene: TRBV7-9; j_gene: TRBJ2-3
CDR3aa: CASRGDRRNYGYTF; CDR3nt: TGTGCCAGCAGGGGGGACAGGCGGAACTATGGCTACACCTTC; d_gene: TRBD1; len: 14; abundance: .; v_gene: TRBV27; j_gene: TRBJ1-2
CDR3aa: CASSSPPGYEQYF; CDR3nt: TGTGCCAGCAGCTCACCACCGGGCTACGAGCAGTACTTC; d_gene: .; len: 13; abundance: .; v_gene: TRBV7-8; j_gene: TRBJ2-7
CDR3aa: CASSKEPEGAFF; CDR3nt: TGTGCCAGCAGTAAGGAACCCGAGGGAGCTTTCTTT; d_gene: .; len: 12; abundance: once; v_gene: TRBV6-6; j_gene: TRBJ1-1
CDR3aa: CASSVGVGADEQFF; CDR3nt: TGTGCCAGCAGCGTAGGTGTCGGAGCAGATGAGCAGTTCTTC; d_gene: .; len: 14; abundance: .; v_gene: TRBV9; j_gene: TRBJ2-1
CDR3aa: CASSRGQGAQPQHF; CDR3nt: TGTGCCAGCAGCCGAGGACAGGGGGCACAGCCCCAGCATTTT; d_gene: TRBD1; len: 14; abundance: .; v_gene: TRBV6-7; j_gene: TRBJ1-5
CDR3aa: CAWSVGLGRPFYGYTF; CDR3nt: TGTGCCTGGAGTGTAGGTTTGGGGCGGCCCTTCTATGGCTACACCTTC; d_gene: .; len: 16; abundance: once; v_gene: TRBV30; j_gene: TRBJ1-2
CDR3aa: CASKTTGEGNQPQHF; CDR3nt: TGTGCCAGCAAGACGACAGGGGAGGGCAATCAGCCCCAGCATTTT; d_gene: TRBD1; len: 15; abundance: .; v_gene: TRBV6-5; j_gene: TRBJ1-5
CDR3aa: CASSTVQVAGELFF; CDR3nt: TGTGCCAGCAGCACCGTTCAGGTGGCCGGGGAGCTGTTTTTT; d_gene: .; len: 14; abundance: .; v_gene: TRBV5-5; j_gene: TRBJ2-2
CDR3aa: CASSPNGQSGYGYTF; CDR3nt: TGTGCCAGCAGTCCAAACGGACAGTCGGGTTATGGCTACACCTTC; d_gene: .; len: 15; abundance: .; v_gene: TRBV27; j_gene: TRBJ1-2
CDR3aa: CASSYNGNQPQHF; CDR3nt: TGTGCCAGTAGTTACAATGGCAATCAGCCCCAGCATTTT; d_gene: .; len: 13; abundance: .; v_gene: TRBV19; j_gene: TRBJ1-5